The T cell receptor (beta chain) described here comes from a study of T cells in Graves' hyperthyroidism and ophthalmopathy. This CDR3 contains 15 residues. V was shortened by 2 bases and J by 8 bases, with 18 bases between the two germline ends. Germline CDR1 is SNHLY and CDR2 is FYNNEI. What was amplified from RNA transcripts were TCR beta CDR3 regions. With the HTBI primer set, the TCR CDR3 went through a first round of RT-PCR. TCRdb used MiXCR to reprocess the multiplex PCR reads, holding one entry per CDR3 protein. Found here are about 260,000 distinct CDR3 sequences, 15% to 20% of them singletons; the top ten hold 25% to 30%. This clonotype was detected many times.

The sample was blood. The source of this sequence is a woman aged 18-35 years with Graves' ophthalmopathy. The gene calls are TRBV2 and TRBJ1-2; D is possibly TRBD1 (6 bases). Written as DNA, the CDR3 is TGTGCCAGCAGTGAAACCCCGGGGGCGCGTGGGGGCTACACCTTC. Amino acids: CASSETPGARGGYTF.